This T cell receptor (beta chain) was obtained from a study of persistence of HIV-infected CD4 T cells. About this clone: Its target is not known.

Whole-study findings and limits: TCRbeta richness was lower in CMV- and Gag-responding cells than in anti-CD3/anti-CD28-responding cells.

Germline V gene data show CDR1 as MGHRA and CDR2 as YSYEKL. The V and J ends lost 0 bases and 1 base respectively, with 16 bases between them. The CDR3 loop spans 18 amino acids. The immunoSEQ assay was version 4, run in survey mode. Libraries were prepared by immunoSEQ multiplex PCR; TCRdb keeps only in-frame clonotypes and omits some of them. The table records fewer than 45,000 clones, about 87% of them present only once. This nonspecific control used anti-CD3/anti-CD28 bead stimulation of CD4+ T cells. Sorting of responding CD4+ T cells relied on upregulated CD40 ligand together with CD69. For around 19 hours, CD8-depleted PBMCs received anti-CD28/CD49d costimulation, a CD40-blocking antibody and enfuvirtide.

The sample in question was CD4+ T cells sorted from PBMCs after approximately 19-hour stimulation, obtained from a patient who received antiretroviral therapy. This sequence originates from an adult woman with HIV who was CMV-seropositive. The chain recombines TRBV4-1 with TRBJ1-5; D call uncertain. The CDR3 loop reads CASSQDGSVTSSNQPQHF. CDR3 DNA: TGCGCCAGCAGCCAAGATGGTAGCGTCACCTCAAGCAATCAGCCCCAGCATTTT.